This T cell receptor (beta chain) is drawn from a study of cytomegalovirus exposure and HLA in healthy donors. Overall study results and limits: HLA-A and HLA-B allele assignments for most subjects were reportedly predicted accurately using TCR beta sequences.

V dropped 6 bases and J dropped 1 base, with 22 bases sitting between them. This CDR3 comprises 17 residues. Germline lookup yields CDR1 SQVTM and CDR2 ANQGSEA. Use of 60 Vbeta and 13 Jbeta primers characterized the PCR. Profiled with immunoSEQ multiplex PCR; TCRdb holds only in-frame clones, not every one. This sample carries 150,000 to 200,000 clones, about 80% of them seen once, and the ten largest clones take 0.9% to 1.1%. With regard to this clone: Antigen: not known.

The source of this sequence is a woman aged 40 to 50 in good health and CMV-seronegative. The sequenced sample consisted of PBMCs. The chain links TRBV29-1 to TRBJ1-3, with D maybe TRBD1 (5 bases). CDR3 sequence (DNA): TGCAGCGTGACCGGGACGACTAGCCTATATTCTGGAAACACCATATATTTT. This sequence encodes CSVTGTTSLYSGNTIYF.